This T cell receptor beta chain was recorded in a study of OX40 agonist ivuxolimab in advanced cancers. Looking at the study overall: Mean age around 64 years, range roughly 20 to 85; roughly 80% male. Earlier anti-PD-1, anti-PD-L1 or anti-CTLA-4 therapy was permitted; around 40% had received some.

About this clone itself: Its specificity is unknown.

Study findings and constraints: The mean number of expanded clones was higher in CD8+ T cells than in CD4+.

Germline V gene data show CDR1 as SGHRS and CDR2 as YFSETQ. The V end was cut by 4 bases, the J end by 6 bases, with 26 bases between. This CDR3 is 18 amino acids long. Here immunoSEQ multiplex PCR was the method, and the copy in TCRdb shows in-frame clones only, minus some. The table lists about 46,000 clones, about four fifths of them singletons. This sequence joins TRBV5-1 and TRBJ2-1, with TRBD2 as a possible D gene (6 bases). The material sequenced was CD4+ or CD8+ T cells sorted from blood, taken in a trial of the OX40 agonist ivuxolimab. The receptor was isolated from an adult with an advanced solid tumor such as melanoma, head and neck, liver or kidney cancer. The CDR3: CASSPGLRTNPKGNEQFF. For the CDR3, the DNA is TGCGCCAGCAGCCCGGGGCTTCGGACTAACCCGAAGGGCAATGAGCAGTTCTTC.